Listed below are T cell receptor beta chains from one sample, sequenced in a study of shared clonotypes between healthy human individuals. TCRdb's copy holds only in-frame clones and misses some; the assay was immunoSEQ multiplex PCR. The table records about 490,000 clones, over 65% of them present only once. The specimen sequenced was PBMCs. These receptors all come from a woman between 40 and 50 years old in good health. Some clones in this sample may be carry-over from other donors' samples. The CDR3 runs from the conserved cysteine through the conserved F or W. D genes are given only for firm matches. A clone size is listed for some rows: how often the clone was seen (once, few, many), or a class if it is expanded.

TRBD1,TRBJ2-7,few,TRBV28,CASCSGQDVYEQYF,TGTGCCAGCTGTTCGGGACAGGATGTTTACGAGCAGTACTTC
NA,TRBJ2-7,once,TRBV7-9,CASSLAGSYEQYF,TGTGCCAGCAGCTTAGCTGGCTCCTACGAGCAGTACTTC
TRBD2,TRBJ2-1,NA,TRBV6-1,CASREGLASVHEQFF,TGTGCCAGCAGAGAGGGACTAGCGAGTGTGCATGAGCAGTTCTTC
TRBD1,TRBJ2-4,NA,TRBV18,CASRQGLKNIQYF,TGTGCCAGCCGACAGGGGTTGAAAAACATTCAGTACTTC
TRBD1,TRBJ2-5,NA,TRBV4-3,CASSLGQFVETQYF,TGCGCCAGCAGCCTGGGACAGTTTGTAGAGACCCAGTACTTC
TRBD2,TRBJ2-3,once,TRBV7-2,CASTPLAGGFTDTQYF,TGTGCCAGCACCCCCCTAGCGGGAGGGTTCACAGATACGCAGTATTTT
NA,TRBJ2-6,NA,TRBV18,CASSPPDGANVLTF,TGTGCCAGCTCACCACCTGATGGGGCCAACGTCCTGACTTTC
NA,TRBJ2-5,NA,TRBV19,CASSPGGQVSGETQYF,TGTGCCAGTAGTCCCGGGGGGCAGGTCTCTGGAGAGACCCAGTACTTC
TRBD2,TRBJ2-3,NA,TRBV7-8,CASSPARGLATIPDTQYF,TGTGCCAGCAGCCCGGCGCGGGGACTAGCGACAATCCCAGATACGCAGTATTTT
NA,TRBJ1-3,NA,TRBV10-3,CAISTESGNTIYF,TGTGCCATCAGTACAGAATCTGGAAACACCATATATTTT
TRBD1,TRBJ1-1,NA,TRBV4-1,CASSRGVYGTGKNTEAFF,TGCGCCAGCAGCCGGGGTGTCTACGGGACAGGGAAGAACACTGAAGCTTTCTTT
NA,TRBJ2-5,once,TRBV5-6,CASSLSTQPYQETQYF,TGTGCCAGCAGCTTGAGTACACAGCCGTACCAAGAGACCCAGTACTTC
NA,TRBJ1-5,NA,TRBV6-4,CASSDPEGGFYQPQHF,TGTGCCAGCAGTGACCCAGAAGGCGGCTTCTATCAGCCCCAGCATTTT
NA,TRBJ2-7,NA,TRBV5-4,CASSFGGLGEQYF,TGTGCCAGCAGCTTTGGGGGGCTGGGCGAGCAGTACTTC
TRBD2,TRBJ2-7,NA,TRBV10-2,CASSGGLAGSGAYEQYF,TGCGCCAGCAGTGGGGGACTAGCGGGATCGGGGGCTTACGAGCAGTACTTC
TRBD1,TRBJ1-5,NA,TRBV30,CAWSINRGDQPQHF,TGTGCCTGGAGTATTAACAGGGGGGATCAGCCCCAGCATTTT
TRBD2,TRBJ2-3,few,TRBV7-3,CASSPRTSGSTDTQYF,TGTGCCAGCAGCCCCCGGACTAGCGGAAGCACAGATACGCAGTATTTT
TRBD2,TRBJ2-1,NA,TRBV10-2,CASSDLASGYPNEQFF,TGCGCCAGCAGTGATCTGGCTAGCGGGTACCCCAATGAGCAGTTCTTC
NA,TRBJ2-2,NA,TRBV7-2,CASSVSGNTGELFF,TGTGCCAGCAGCGTCAGCGGTAACACCGGGGAGCTGTTTTTT
TRBD1,TRBJ2-1,NA,TRBV7-6,CASRSTGGFEQFF,TGTGCCAGCAGATCCACAGGGGGCTTTGAGCAGTTCTTC
TRBD2,TRBJ2-5,NA,TRBV7-3,CASSQRAGNQETQYF,TGTGCCAGCAGCCAAAGAGCGGGGAACCAAGAGACCCAGTACTTC
TRBD1,TRBJ2-7,NA,TRBV7-9,CASSIRDSMSYEQYF,TGTGCCAGCAGCATCCGGGACAGTATGTCCTACGAGCAGTACTTC
NA,TRBJ2-7,few,TRBV30,CAWRTTVLRGEQYF,TGTGCCTGGAGAACTACAGTCCTTAGAGGGGAGCAGTACTTC
TRBD2,TRBJ2-1,once,TRBV7-9,CASSLGSGRGGYEQFF,TGTGCCAGCAGCTTAGGGAGCGGGAGAGGAGGGTATGAGCAGTTCTTC
TRBD2,TRBJ2-2,NA,TRBV6-5,CASRLAGVGAGELFF,TGTGCCAGCAGACTAGCGGGAGTGGGCGCCGGGGAGCTGTTTTTT
NA,TRBJ2-1,once,TRBV6-1,CASTREFYNEQFF,TGTGCCAGCACCCGGGAGTTCTACAATGAGCAGTTCTTC
NA,TRBJ2-7,few,TRBV28,CATQSWADSSYEQYF,TGTGCCACCCAGAGTTGGGCAGACTCCTCCTACGAGCAGTACTTC
TRBD1,TRBJ1-3,NA,TRBV5-6,CASSSVPGQGIGNTIYF,TGTGCCAGCAGCTCAGTTCCGGGACAGGGGATAGGAAACACCATATATTTT